This T cell receptor (beta chain) was identified in a study of blood T cell repertoires in COVID-19. Turning to the study itself: The study drew acute and convalescent COVID-19 samples from the United States, Italy and Spain. Sample material is recorded as cDNA or gDNA derived from T cells, B-cell-depleted T cells, or PBMCs.

In the authors' workflow: It was from reference gene primer amplification that nucleated cell counts were estimated. Produced via immunoSEQ multiplex PCR; TCRdb's table is partial and in-frame only. V, J and clone size are those of that table, while D and trimming were read from the DNA. This table has 300,000 to 400,000 clones, 70% to 90% appearing once. Trimming at V came to 6 bases and at J to 0 bases, leaving 6 bases not matched to a gene. CDR1 and CDR2 from the germline V gene are WNHNN and SYGVQD (reference sequence). CDR3 length: 16 residues. It was during active infection that Seattle patients were enrolled and then longitudinally followed. The sample holds one count of this clone.

This clonotype originated in a woman aged 25 to 39 with COVID-19, enrolled during active disease. The material sequenced was peripheral blood. The chain is built from TRBV10-1 and TRBJ2-3; 10 bases are a match to TRBD2. The CDR3 coding sequence is TGCGCCAGCAGCCAAGGACTAGCGGTTAGCACAGATACGCAGTATTTT. This encodes CASSQGLAVSTDTQYF.